The 25 T cell receptor beta chains in this list originate from one sample, sequenced in a study of molecular identifiers for immune sequencing clone quantification. Each CDR3 protein is one row after TCRdb ran MiXCR on the PCR reads. The table includes about 320,000 distinct CDR3 sequences, 20% to 25% detected once. Sequenced input: naive CD8+ T cells from blood, with Jurkat cell RNA spiked in. This sample's subset: FACS-sorted CD8+CD4-CCR7+CD45RA+ naive T cells. These receptors came from a human donor in good health. Some libraries in this study had Jurkat cell RNA spiked in.

This clonotype showed up just a few times. This chain joins TRBV19 and TRBJ2-3, with a weak D call TRBD1 (5 bases). Germline-derived CDR1 and CDR2 are LNHDA and SQIVND (reference sequence). The CDR3 totals 16 residues. With 3 bases removed from V and 3 bases from J, the gap between germline ends came to 16 bases. CDR3 coding DNA: TGTGCCAGTAGTATCCCCTCAGGGTCGGTAACAGATACGCAGTATTTT. The encoded protein is CASSIPSGSVTDTQYF.

The genes are TRBV5-5 and TRBJ2-7; D not resolved. CDR1 SGHKS and CDR2 YYEKEE come from the germline V gene (reference sequence). CDR3 length: 15 residues. Trimming took off 4 bases at V and 2 bases at J, with 16 bases between the two ends. The CDR3 region has the DNA TGTGCCAGCAGCCCAGGAAAAGACCCAACCTACGAGCAGTACTTC. It is translated as CASSPGKDPTYEQYF.

In its sample, this clonotype was seen many times. This rearrangement joins TRBV12-3 or TRBV12-4 to TRBJ2-3, with a tentative D call TRBD1 (6 bases). Deletions cut 9 bases from V and 1 base from J, with 20 bases between. The CDR3 runs 16 residues. For the CDR3, the DNA is TGTGCCAGTCCTGTCCTGGACAGCAGAGGCACAGATACGCAGTATTTT. It encodes CASPVLDSRGTDTQYF.

The chain joins TRBV6-2 or TRBV6-3 to TRBJ1-5; TRBD1 might be the D (6 bases). V was shortened by 2 bases and J by 5 bases, with 13 bases between the two germline ends. Looked up from germline, CDR1 is MNHEY and CDR2 is SVGEGT. This CDR3 contains 15 residues. CDR3 amino acids: CASSYPGAAYQPQHF. In DNA, the CDR3 is TGTGCCAGCAGTTACCCAGGGGCAGCTTATCAGCCCCAGCATTTT.

The rearrangement uses TRBV6-5 and TRBJ1-1; D remains ambiguous. The CDR3 is made up of 12 amino acids. CDR1 is MNHEY and CDR2 is SVGAGI in the germline V gene. V dropped 0 bases and J dropped 8 bases, with 7 bases sitting between them. The CDR3 DNA reads as TGTGCCAGCAGTTACTCCGGTAGGGAAGCTTTCTTT. It yields the protein CASSYSGREAFF.

A few counts support this clonotype. The CDR3 here is CASSYVAWTEAFF. The CDR3 DNA is TGTGCCAGCAGTTACGTGGCCTGGACTGAAGCTTTCTTT. The chain uses TRBV6-2 or TRBV6-3 and TRBJ1-1; D uncertain. V was shortened by 2 bases and J by 5 bases, with 9 bases between the two germline ends. Germline values: CDR1 MNHEY, CDR2 SVGEGT. CDR3 size: 13 residues.

This CDR3 reads CASSLRTGTDTQYF. Here the CDR3 DNA reads TGTGCCAGCAGCCTCCGGACGGGCACAGATACGCAGTATTTT. This chain joins TRBV3-1 and TRBJ2-3; no clear D. This CDR3 region has 14 residues. Germline CDR1 reads LGHDT; CDR2 reads YNNKEL (reference sequence). The V end lost 4 bases, the J end lost 1 base, and 9 bases lay between the germline ends.

This clonotype was counted at least ten times. A read error may account for a junction end that differs from germline. The rearrangement links TRBV29-1 to TRBJ2-7; 7 bases are a match to TRBD1. This CDR3 spans 11 amino acids. CDR1 SQVTM and CDR2 ANQGSEA come from the germline V gene. CDR3 nucleotides: TGCAGCGCTGAACAGGGGTACGAGCAGTACTTC. It translates to CSAEQGYEQYF.

At least ten counts were recorded for this clonotype. The chain employs TRBV6-2 or TRBV6-3 and TRBJ1-1, with D unresolved. V was shortened by 0 bases and J by 11 bases, with 22 bases between the two germline ends. The V gene's germline CDR1 is MNHEY and CDR2 SVGEGT. The CDR3 runs 16 residues. The CDR3 reads CASSYSLSPSVSGAFF. The CDR3 DNA reads as TGTGCCAGCAGTTACTCTCTCTCCCCTTCAGTGAGTGGCGCTTTCTTT.

To note about this clonotype: A much larger clone differs by one base, so this may be a read error. This sequence joins TRBV28 and TRBJ2-3, with a weak D call TRBD2 (6 bases). The CDR3 has 14 amino acids. Germline V gene sequence: CDR1 MDHEN, CDR2 SYDVKM. The CDR3: CASGRDRRTDKQYF. As DNA, the CDR3 is TGTGCCAGCGGGCGGGACCGTAGGACGGATAAGCAGTATTTT.

This clonotype occurred a few times. The chain employs TRBV2 and TRBJ2-3; 12 bases align to TRBD2. The CDR3 contains 15 residues. J was trimmed by 6 bases and V by 6 bases; bases with no gene match: 7. Germline-derived CDR1 and CDR2 are SNHLY and FYNNEI. CDR3 DNA sequence: TGTGCCAGCAGCGGACTAGCGGGGTCCTTCGATACGCAGTATTTT. The encoded protein is CASSGLAGSFDTQYF.

A note on this clonotype: A much larger clonotype is one base distant, so this may be a read error. The chain recombines TRBV30 with TRBJ2-5, with 10 positions matching TRBD2. After removal of 0 bases from V and 9 bases from J, the junction contained 7 bases not matched to a gene. CDR3 length: 14 amino acids. The germline V gene has CDR1 GTSNPN and CDR2 SVGIG (reference sequence). The CDR3 DNA sequence: TGTGCCTGGAGTGTGGTAGCGGGGGGTGAGGCCCAGTACTTC. This codes for CAWSVVAGGEAQYF. The complete variable domain, with remaining parts taken from reference TRBV30 and TRBJ2-5, reads SQTIHQWPATLVQPVGSPLSLECTVEGTSNPNLYWYRQAAGRGLQLLFYSVGIGQISSEVPQNLSASRPQDRQFILSSKKLLLSDSGFYLCAWSVVAGGEAQYFGPGTRLLVL.

This clonotype has a count of ten or more. The rearrangement links TRBV19 to TRBJ2-5, with unresolved D. Trimming cost V 3 bases and J 5 bases, with 10 bases left between them. The CDR3 contains 13 residues. Germline assignment: CDR1 LNHDA and CDR2 SQIVND (reference sequence). The CDR3 nucleotides read TGTGCCAGTAGTATGGACGAGTCTGAGACCCAGTACTTC. This encodes CASSMDESETQYF.

This clonotype has a count of ten or more. V is TRBV29-1 and J is TRBJ1-1; D is possibly TRBD1 (5 bases). Germline-derived CDR1 and CDR2 are SQVTM and ANQGSEA. This CDR3 is built from 12 residues. The V and J ends lost 7 bases and 4 bases respectively, with 13 bases between them. The CDR3 region has the DNA TGCAGCGACCTATCCAGGGTCACTGAAGCTTTCTTT. Amino acid sequence: CSDLSRVTEAFF. The variable domain in full, with the rest retrieved from reference TRBV29-1 and TRBJ1-1, is SAVISQKPSRDICQRGTSLTIQCQVDSQVTMMFWYRQQPGQSLTLIATANQGSEATYESGFVIDKFPISRPNLTFSTLTVSNMSPEDSSIYLCSDLSRVTEAFFGQGTRLTVV.

This clonotype was detected many times. V and J are TRBV19 and TRBJ2-7; 11 nucleotides align to TRBD2. There are 15 residues in the CDR3. V gave up 5 bases and J gave up 3 bases; unmatched junction bases: 6. Germline CDR1 reads LNHDA; CDR2 reads SQIVND (reference sequence). CDR3 sequence reads: CASSSAGTSGYEQYF. The CDR3 nucleotides are TGTGCCAGTAGTTCCGCCGGGACTAGCGGCTACGAGCAGTACTTC.

This clonotype was recorded many times. The chain carries TRBV28 and TRBJ1-5; tentative D call: TRBD1 (6 bases). V was cut by 4 bases and J by 9 bases, with 13 bases left in between. This CDR3 has 13 amino acids. Germline-derived CDR1 and CDR2 are MDHEN and SYDVKM. The CDR3 DNA follows: TGTGCCAGCAGTTCGTCACAGGGATGGCCCCAGCATTTT. This codes for CASSSSQGWPQHF. Full variable domain (outside the CDR3, taken from reference TRBV28 and TRBJ1-5): DVKVTQSSRYLVKRTGEKVFLECVQDMDHENMFWYRQDPGLGLRLIYFSYDVKMKEKGDIPEGYSVSREKKERFSLILESASTNQTSMYLCASSSSQGWPQHFGDGTRLSIL.

This clonotype was counted at least ten times. The rearrangement uses TRBV7-9 and TRBJ1-1; TRBD1 matches 12 bases. The CDR3 extends over 15 amino acids. V shed 4 bases and J 6 bases; nucleotides not matched to a gene: 6. In germline, CDR1 is SEHNR, CDR2 FQNEAQ (reference sequence). In DNA form, the CDR3 reads TGTGCCAGCAGCTCAACCGGGACAGGGGGCTCTGAAGCTTTCTTT. Amino acids: CASSSTGTGGSEAFF.

This clonotype was recorded once. The rearrangement uses TRBV6-2 or TRBV6-3 and TRBJ2-7; D gene unclear. The CDR3 runs to 13 residues. The germline V gene encodes CDR1 MNHEY and CDR2 SVGEGT. Trimming cost V 6 bases and J 5 bases, with 14 bases left between them. The CDR3 here is CASSVGPGHEQYF. For the CDR3, the DNA is TGTGCCAGCAGCGTAGGACCGGGCCACGAGCAGTACTTC.

This clonotype was seen ten or more times. This chain links TRBV7-2 with TRBJ2-5; D tentatively fits TRBD1 or TRBD2 (5 bases each). The germline gives CDR1 SGHTA, CDR2 FQGNSA. V shed 3 bases and J shed 4 bases, with 12 bases lying between them. This CDR3 spans 14 amino acids. In DNA form, the CDR3 reads TGTGCCAGCAGCTTTTACCTTGGGGGAGAGACCCAGTACTTC. Amino acid sequence: CASSFYLGGETQYF.

This clonotype was recorded many times. The chain is built from TRBV6-5 and TRBJ2-2; D uncertain. CDR1 MNHEY and CDR2 SVGAGI come from the germline V gene. The CDR3 runs 14 residues. V was clipped by 5 bases and J by 4 bases, with 11 bases between them. The CDR3 reads CASSMSTPTGELFF. The CDR3 region has the DNA TGTGCCAGCAGTATGTCGACACCCACCGGGGAGCTGTTTTTT.

The chain has TRBV28 and TRBJ2-7; a possible D gene is TRBD2 (5 bases). CDR3 size: 15 residues. V lost 6 bases and J 9 bases, leaving 24 bases between the germline ends. Germline V CDR1 and CDR2: MDHEN, SYDVKM. CDR3 residues: CASRDIRAPAGGQYF. The CDR3 DNA follows: TGTGCCAGCAGAGATATCCGGGCCCCGGCGGGCGGGCAGTACTTC.

The rearrangement uses TRBV19 and TRBJ1-1; D is unresolved. V was trimmed by 3 bases and J by 0 bases, leaving 11 bases between them. CDR1 and CDR2 from the germline V gene are LNHDA and SQIVND (reference sequence). CDR3 length: 15 amino acids. As DNA, the CDR3 is TGTGCCAGTAGTATTGGGCAGGCAATGAACACTGAAGCTTTCTTT. This sequence encodes CASSIGQAMNTEAFF.

This clonotype was seen ten or more times. V usage is TRBV6-1 and J usage is TRBJ2-7; tentatively, D is TRBD1 (6 bases). CDR1 and CDR2 (germline): MNHNS, SASEGT. V was clipped by 6 bases and J by 1 base, with 19 bases between them. The CDR3 loop spans 16 amino acids. The CDR3 protein is CASSGLLRGPSYEQYF. The CDR3 nucleotides are TGTGCCAGCAGCGGCCTCCTCAGGGGTCCTTCCTACGAGCAGTACTTC.

This clonotype was seen ten or more times. CDR3 DNA sequence: TGCGCCAGCAGCCGCGAGAAGGGACAGGAAAAAGCTTTCTTT. Translating it yields CASSREKGQEKAFF. V gene TRBV4-3 combines with J gene TRBJ1-1; 8 bases are shared with TRBD1. The V gene's germline CDR1 is LGHNA and CDR2 YSLEER. The J segment lost 9 bases and the V segment lost 4 bases, leaving 10 bases of the junction unmatched. This CDR3 region has 14 residues.

Ten or more counts support this clonotype. The chain combines TRBV14 with TRBJ1-5; no reliable D call. The V gene lost 6 bases and the J gene lost 2 bases, with 20 bases spanning the gap. CDR3 length equals 17 residues. The germline CDR1 and CDR2 sequences are SGHDN and FVKESK. The CDR3 protein is CASSIQVTLWGNQPQHF. The DNA of the CDR3 is TGTGCCAGCAGTATACAAGTAACACTTTGGGGCAATCAGCCCCAGCATTTT.